This TCR beta chain was retrieved from a study of blood T cell repertoires in COVID-19 (TCRdb year 2020). Notes on the research overall: The collaborator samples originated in the United States, Italy and Spain and spanned the acute and convalescent phases of COVID-19. Deeply sampled blood TCRbeta repertoires from subjects exposed to, actively infected with, or recovered from COVID-19 were included in the dataset. The samples were drawn from the first 160 participants of the ongoing ImmuneRACE study and from 1,254 subjects provided by 6 global collaborators. The repertoires were made available in a free public database intended to serve as a resource for research on the immune response to SARS-CoV-2. Where available, HLA class I and class II types were obtained from metadata supplied by the sample provider rather than from assay-based typing. The prospective study material was composed of cDNA or gDNA derived from T cells, B-cell-depleted T cells, or PBMCs. A de-identified subject ID, COVID-19 status, age in years and sex were almost always included in the sample metadata. What the work shows at the level of the full study, not this receptor alone: Clinical and demographic metadata were provided uncurated, with the amount varying by source and participant.

TCRbeta CDR3 regions were amplified from genomic DNA using the immunoSEQ Assay, a bias-controlled multiplex PCR. The study's processing was this. Nucleated cell counts per sample were estimated from amplification of reference gene primers within the assay. Sequence reads were collapsed and filtered to measure the absolute abundance of every unique TCRbeta CDR3 rearrangement. For each sample, productive Simpson clonality was calculated as the square root of Simpson's diversity index across productive rearrangements. This immuneACCESS table, as held by TCRdb, lists in-frame sequences with V and J called but not all clones. Of the missing ones, under half trace to an unresolved V gene in checked studies; the others have no known cause. V and J calls and clone size follow that table, whereas D and trimming were derived from the DNA. In all, the sample holds 250,000 to 350,000 clones, and 75% to 95% of those were seen once. The ten biggest clones cover 0.95% to 1.3% of the sample.

Concerning this clone: Its antigen is currently not known. Per-base quality was not reported, and no clone a single base away is much larger than it.

Enrolling through a virtual design, the prospective study's participants ranged in age from roughly 18 to 95 years and lived across around 25 United States geographic areas. In the prospective study, participants were assigned to cohorts based on the clinical history participants reported in a screening survey and a study questionnaire. Recovered participants in ImmuneRACE Cohort 3 were defined as having two consecutive negative NP/OP PCR tests, clearance from a healthcare professional, or resolution of symptoms. In the prospective study, whole blood, serum and a nasopharyngeal or oropharyngeal swab were collected from each participant by mobile phlebotomists. Participants in the prospective study had the option to provide additional blood draws and questionnaires over a roughly 2-month period. Before DNA extraction, prospective study blood samples were shipped either frozen or at room temperature.

Including the terminal cysteine and phenylalanine, the CDR3 comprises 14 residues. Only CDR3 DNA remains: 42 bases, in frame from the first base. Material for sequencing was PBMCs or T cells enriched from blood (not recorded which). The clonotype was recovered from a woman in her thirties who had recovered from COVID-19. The V gene is TRBV21-1 and the J gene is TRBJ2-7; TRBD1, the table's D call, was not compared with the DNA. TRBV21-1 is described as a pseudogene. The bases are TGTGCCAGCAGTTTGGGGGACAGGGACTACGAGCAGTACTTC. It codes for CASSLGDRDYEQYF.